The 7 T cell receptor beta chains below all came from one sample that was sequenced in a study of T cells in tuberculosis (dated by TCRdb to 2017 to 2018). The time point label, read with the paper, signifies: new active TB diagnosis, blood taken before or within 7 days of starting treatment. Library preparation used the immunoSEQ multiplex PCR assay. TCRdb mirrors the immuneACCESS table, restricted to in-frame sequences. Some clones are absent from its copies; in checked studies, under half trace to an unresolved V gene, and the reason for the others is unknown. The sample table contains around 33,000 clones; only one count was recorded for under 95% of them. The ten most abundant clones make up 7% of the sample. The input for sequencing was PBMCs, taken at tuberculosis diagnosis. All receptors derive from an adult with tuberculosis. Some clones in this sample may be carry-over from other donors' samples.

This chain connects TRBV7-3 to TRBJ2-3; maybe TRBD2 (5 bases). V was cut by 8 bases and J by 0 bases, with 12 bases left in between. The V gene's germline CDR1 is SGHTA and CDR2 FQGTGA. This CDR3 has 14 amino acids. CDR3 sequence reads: CASSRTSSTDTQYF. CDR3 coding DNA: TGTGCCAGCTCCCGGACTTCTAGCACAGATACGCAGTATTTT.

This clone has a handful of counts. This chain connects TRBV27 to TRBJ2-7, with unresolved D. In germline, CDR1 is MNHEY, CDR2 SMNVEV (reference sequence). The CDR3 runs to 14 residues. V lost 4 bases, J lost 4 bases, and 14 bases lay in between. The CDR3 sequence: CASSSFQQQYEQYF. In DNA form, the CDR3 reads TGTGCCAGCAGTTCTTTCCAACAGCAATACGAGCAGTACTTC.

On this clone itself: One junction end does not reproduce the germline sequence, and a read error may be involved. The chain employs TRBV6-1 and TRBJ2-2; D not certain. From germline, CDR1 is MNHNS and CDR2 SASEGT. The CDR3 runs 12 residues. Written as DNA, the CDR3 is TGTGCCAGCAGTGATAGCCCCGGAGAGCTGTTTTTT. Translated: CASSDSPGELFF.

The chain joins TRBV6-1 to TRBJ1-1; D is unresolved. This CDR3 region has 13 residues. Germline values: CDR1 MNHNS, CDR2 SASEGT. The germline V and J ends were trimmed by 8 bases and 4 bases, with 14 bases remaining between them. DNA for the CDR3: TGTGCCAGCCTAGTCAGCCTGGGCACTGAAGCTTTCTTT. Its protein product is CASLVSLGTEAFF.

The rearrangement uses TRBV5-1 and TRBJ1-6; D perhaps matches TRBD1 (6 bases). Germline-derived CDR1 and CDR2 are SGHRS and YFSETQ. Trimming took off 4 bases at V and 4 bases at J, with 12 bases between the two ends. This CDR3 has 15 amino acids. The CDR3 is CASSQRDMYNSPLHF. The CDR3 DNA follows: TGCGCCAGCAGCCAGAGGGACATGTATAATTCACCCCTCCACTTT.

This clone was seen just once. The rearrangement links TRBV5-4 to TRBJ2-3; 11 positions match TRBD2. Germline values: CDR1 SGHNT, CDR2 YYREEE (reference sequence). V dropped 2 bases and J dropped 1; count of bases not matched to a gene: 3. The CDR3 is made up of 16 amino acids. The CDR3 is CASSFRLAGRTDTQYF. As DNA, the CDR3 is TGTGCCAGCAGCTTTCGACTAGCGGGGCGCACAGATACGCAGTATTTT.

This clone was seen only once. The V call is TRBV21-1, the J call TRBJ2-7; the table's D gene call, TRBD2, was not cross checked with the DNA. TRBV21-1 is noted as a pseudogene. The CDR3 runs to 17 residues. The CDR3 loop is CASSKGGRGSLSYEQYF. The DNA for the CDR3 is TGTGCCAGCAGCAAAGGGGGACGGGGGTCCCTCTCCTACGAGCAGTACTTC.